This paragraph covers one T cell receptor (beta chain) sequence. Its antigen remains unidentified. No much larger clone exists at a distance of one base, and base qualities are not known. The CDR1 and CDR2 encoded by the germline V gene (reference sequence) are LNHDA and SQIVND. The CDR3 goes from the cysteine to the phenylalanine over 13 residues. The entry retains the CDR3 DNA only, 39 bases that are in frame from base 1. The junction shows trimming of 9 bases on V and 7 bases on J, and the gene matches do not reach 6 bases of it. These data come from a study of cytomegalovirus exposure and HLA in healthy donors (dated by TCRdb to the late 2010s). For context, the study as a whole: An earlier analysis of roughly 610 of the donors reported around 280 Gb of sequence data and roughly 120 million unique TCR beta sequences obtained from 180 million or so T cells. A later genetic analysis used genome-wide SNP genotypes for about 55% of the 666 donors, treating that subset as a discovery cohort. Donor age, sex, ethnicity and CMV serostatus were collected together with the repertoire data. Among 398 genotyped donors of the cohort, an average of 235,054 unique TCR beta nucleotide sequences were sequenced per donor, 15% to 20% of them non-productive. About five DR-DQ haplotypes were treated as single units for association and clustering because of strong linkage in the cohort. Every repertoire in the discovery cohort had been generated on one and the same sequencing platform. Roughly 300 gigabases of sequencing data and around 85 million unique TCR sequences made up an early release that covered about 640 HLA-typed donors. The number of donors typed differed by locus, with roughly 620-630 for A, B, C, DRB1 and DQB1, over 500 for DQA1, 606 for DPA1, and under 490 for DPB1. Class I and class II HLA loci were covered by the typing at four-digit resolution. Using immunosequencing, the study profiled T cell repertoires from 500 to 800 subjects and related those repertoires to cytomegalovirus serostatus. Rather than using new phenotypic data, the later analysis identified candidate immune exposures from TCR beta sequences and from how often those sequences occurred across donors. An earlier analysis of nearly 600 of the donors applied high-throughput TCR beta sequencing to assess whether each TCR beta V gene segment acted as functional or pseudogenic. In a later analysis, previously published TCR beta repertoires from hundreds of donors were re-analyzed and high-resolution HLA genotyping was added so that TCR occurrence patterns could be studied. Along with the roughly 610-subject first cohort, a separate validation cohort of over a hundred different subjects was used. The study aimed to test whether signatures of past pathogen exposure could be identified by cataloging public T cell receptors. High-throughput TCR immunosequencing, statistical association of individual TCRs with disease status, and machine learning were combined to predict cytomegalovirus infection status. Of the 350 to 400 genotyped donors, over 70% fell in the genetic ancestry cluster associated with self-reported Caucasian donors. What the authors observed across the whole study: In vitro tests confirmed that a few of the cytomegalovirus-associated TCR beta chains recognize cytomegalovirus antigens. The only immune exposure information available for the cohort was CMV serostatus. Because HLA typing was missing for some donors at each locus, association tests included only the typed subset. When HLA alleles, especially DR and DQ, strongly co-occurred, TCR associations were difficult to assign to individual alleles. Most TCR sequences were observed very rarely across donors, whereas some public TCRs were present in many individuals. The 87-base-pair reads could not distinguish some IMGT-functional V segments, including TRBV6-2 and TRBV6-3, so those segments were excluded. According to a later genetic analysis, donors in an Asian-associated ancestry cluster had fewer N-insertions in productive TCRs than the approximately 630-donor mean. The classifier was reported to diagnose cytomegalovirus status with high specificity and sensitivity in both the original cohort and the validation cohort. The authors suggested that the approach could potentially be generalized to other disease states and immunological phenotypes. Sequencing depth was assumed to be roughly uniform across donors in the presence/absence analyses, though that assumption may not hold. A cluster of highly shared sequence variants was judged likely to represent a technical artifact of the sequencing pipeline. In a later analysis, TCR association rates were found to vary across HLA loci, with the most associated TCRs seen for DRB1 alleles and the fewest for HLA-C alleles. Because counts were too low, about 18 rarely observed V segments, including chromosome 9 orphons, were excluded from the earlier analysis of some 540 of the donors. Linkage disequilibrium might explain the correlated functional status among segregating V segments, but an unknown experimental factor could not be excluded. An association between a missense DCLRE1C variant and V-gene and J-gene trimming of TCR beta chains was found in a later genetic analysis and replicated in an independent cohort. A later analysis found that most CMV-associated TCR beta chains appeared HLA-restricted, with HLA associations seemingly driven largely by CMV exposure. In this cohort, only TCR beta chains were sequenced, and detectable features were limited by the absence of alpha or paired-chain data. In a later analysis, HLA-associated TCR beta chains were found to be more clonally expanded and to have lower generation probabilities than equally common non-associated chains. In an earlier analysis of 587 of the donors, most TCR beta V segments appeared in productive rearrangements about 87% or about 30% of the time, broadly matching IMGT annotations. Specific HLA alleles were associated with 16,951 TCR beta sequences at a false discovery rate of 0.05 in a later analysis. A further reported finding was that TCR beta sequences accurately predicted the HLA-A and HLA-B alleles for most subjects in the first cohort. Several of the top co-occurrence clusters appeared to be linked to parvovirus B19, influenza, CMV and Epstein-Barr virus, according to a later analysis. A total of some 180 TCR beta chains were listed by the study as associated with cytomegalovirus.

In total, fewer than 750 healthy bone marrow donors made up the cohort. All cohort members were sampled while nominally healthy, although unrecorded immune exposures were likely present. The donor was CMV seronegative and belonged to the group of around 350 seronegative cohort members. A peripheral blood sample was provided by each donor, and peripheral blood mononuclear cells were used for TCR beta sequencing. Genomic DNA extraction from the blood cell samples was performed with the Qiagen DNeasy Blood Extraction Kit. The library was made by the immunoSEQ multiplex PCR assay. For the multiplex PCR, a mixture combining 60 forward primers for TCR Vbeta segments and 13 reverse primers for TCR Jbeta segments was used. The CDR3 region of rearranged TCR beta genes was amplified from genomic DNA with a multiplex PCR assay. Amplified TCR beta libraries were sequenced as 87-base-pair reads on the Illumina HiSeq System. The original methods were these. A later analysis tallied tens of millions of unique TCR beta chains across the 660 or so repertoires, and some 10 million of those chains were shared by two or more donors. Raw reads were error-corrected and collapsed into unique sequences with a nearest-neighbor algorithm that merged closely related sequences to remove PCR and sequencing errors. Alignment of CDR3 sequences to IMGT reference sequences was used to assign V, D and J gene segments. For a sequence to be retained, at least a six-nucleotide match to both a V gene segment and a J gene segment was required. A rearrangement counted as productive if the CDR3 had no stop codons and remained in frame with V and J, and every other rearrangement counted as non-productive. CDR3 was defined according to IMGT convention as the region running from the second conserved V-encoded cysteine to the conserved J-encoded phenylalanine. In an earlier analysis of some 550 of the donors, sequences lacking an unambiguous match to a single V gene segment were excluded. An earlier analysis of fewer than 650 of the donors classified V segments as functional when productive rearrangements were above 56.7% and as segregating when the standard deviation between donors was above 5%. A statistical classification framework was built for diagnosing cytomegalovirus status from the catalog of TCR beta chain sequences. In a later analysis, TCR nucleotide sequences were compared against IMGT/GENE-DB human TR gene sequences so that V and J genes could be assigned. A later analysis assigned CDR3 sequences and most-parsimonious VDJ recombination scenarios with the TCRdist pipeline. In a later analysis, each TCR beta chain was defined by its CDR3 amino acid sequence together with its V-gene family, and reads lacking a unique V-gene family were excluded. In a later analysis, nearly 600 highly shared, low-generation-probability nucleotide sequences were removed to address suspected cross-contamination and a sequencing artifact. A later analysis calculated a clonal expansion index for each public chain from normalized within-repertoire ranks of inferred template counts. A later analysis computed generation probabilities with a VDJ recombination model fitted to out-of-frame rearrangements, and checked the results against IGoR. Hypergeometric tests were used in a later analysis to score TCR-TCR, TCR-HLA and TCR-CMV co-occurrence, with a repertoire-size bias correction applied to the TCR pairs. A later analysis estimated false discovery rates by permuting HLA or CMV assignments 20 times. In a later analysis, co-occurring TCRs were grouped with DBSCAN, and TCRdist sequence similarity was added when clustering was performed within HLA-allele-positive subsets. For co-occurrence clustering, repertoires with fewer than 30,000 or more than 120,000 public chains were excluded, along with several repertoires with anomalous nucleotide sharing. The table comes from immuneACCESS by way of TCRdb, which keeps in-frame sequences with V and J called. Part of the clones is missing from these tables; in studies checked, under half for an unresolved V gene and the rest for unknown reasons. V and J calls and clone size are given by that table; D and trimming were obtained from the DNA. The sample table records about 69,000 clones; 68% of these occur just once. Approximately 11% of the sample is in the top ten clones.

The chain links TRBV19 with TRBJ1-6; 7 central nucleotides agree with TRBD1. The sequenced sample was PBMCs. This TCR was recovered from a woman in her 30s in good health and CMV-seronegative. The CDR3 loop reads CASTGQRNSPLHF. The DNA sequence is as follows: TGTGCCAGCACGGGACAGAGAAATTCACCCCTCCACTTT.